This T cell receptor (beta chain) was retrieved from a study of response to subunit inactivated influenza vaccine. CDR1 and CDR2 (germline): SQVTM, ANQGSEA. The CDR3 contains 14 residues. After removal of 4 bases from V and 4 bases from J, the junction contained 6 bases not matched to a gene. One entry per CDR3 protein, called by TCRdb with MiXCR from the RT-PCR reads. The sample includes about 540,000 distinct CDR3 sequences, roughly 23% of them seen just once. The same sample was also studied in work on T cells expressing NK-cell markers. According to that study: TCR beta libraries carry UMIs added by 5'RACE template switching.

The TCR sequence derives from a man aged 50 or older who received an inactivated influenza vaccine. The chain is built from TRBV29-1 and TRBJ1-3; 8 bases match TRBD1. Source: CD4+ T cells sorted from PBMCs, taken 11 to 12 days after vaccination. The CDR3 DNA follows: TGCAGCGTTGTAACTGACAGGGGAGGAAACACCATATATTTT. It yields the protein CSVVTDRGGNTIYF.